A single sample gave rise to the 24 T cell receptor beta chains below, sequenced in a study of regulatory T cells in long-lasting Graves disease (dated by TCRdb to the early 2020s). The time point label here, explained by the study, means: persistent/refractory GD, antithyroid drugs over 5 years with positive TRAb. RNA was extracted from PBMCs in TRIzol for both TCR sequencing and RNA sequencing. Receptor libraries were prepared by multiplex PCR. TCRdb lists the instrument as Illumina HiSeq 4000. CDR3 regions were amplified by Arm-PCR with iRepertoire HTBI primers to construct TCR beta libraries. Clones were called with MiXCR by TCRdb after fastp trimmed the public reads at Q25, and only in-frame beta chains were retained. Each CDR3 protein appears once, grouped with its most common genes and DNA. This sample lists 420,000 or so distinct CDR3 sequences; 23% were detected once. The ten largest account for roughly 26% of the sample.

Material: peripheral blood mononuclear cells (PBMCs), obtained when the disease was refractory, from a patient treated with antithyroid drugs. These receptors were taken from a female donor with Graves disease.

This clonotype was counted a few times. The genes are TRBV5-1 and TRBJ1-2; the match to TRBD1 covers 10 bases. The V and J ends lost 4 bases and 5 bases, in that order; junction bases with no gene match: 11. CDR1 and CDR2 from the germline V gene are SGHRS and YFSETQ. This CDR3 is built from 16 residues. The CDR3 DNA reads TGCGCCAGCAGCACCCCGGGACAGGGGCTCGGGTATGGCTACACCTTC. This codes for CASSTPGQGLGYGYTF.

In its sample, this clonotype is medium-sized. The chain is built from TRBV2 and TRBJ1-5; D gene uncertain. Trimming removed 6 bases at V and 4 bases at J, with 10 bases between. This CDR3 spans 13 amino acids. Germline values: CDR1 SNHLY, CDR2 FYNNEI. CDR3 nucleotide sequence: TGTGCCAGCAGCGAGGACCTGAATCAGCCCCAGCATTTT. Protein product: CASSEDLNQPQHF.

This clonotype showed up many times. CDR3 bases: TGTGCCAGCAGCCAAGTAACGACAGACTGGCGCCACAAAAACATTCAGTACTTC. It codes for CASSQVTTDWRHKNIQYF. The V call is TRBV3-1, the J call TRBJ2-4, with a tentative D call TRBD1 (5 bases). Between the trimmed V and J ends, which lost 1 base and 3 bases, there was a span of 19 bases. The CDR3 totals 18 residues. Germline V gene data show CDR1 as LGHDT and CDR2 as YNNKEL (reference sequence).

The rearrangement joins TRBV7-2 to TRBJ1-1; 7 nucleotides agree with TRBD1. Germline values: CDR1 SGHTA, CDR2 FQGNSA. This CDR3 is 18 amino acids long. Unmatched junction bases numbered 16, after V lost 1 base and J lost 5 bases. CDR3 nucleotides: TGTGCCAGCAGCTTAGGTTCAGACAGGGTGGCCCAAGTGACTGAAGCTTTCTTT. Translating it yields CASSLGSDRVAQVTEAFF. The full variable domain, rest sourced from reference TRBV7-2 and TRBJ1-1, is GAGVSQSPSNKVTEKGKDVELRCDPISGHTALYWYRQSLGQGLEFLIYFQGNSAPDKSGLPSDRFSAERTGGSVSTLTIQRTQQEDSAVYLCASSLGSDRVAQVTEAFFGQGTRLTVV.

This clonotype was recorded many times. The rearrangement joins TRBV11-1 to TRBJ1-2, with TRBD1 matching 9 bases. V trimming: 2 bases; J trimming: 3 bases; junction bases outside the gene matches: 4. Germline-derived CDR1 and CDR2 are SGHAT and FQDESV (reference sequence). The CDR3 sequence is 15 residues long. In nucleotides, the CDR3 is TGTGCCAGCAGCTTACGCCGGACAGGGGACTATGGCTACACCTTC. Residues: CASSLRRTGDYGYTF.

In this sample, this clonotype turned up a few times. This chain connects TRBV27 to TRBJ2-7; 10 bases are a match to TRBD2. V was pared by 6 bases and J by 1 base, with 9 bases of the junction left unmatched. Germline V gene data show CDR1 as MNHEY and CDR2 as SMNVEV (reference sequence). CDR3 length: 16 residues. The CDR3 DNA is TGTGCCAGCAGGCTGACTAGCGGGCCTAATTCCTACGAGCAGTACTTC. Residues: CASRLTSGPNSYEQYF.

This clonotype appeared once. A read error may produce the germline difference seen at one junction end. The chain employs TRBV3-1 and TRBJ1-1; maybe TRBD1 (5 bases). The germline V gene encodes CDR1 LGHDT and CDR2 YNNKEL (reference sequence). The CDR3 length is 16 residues. CDR3 loop: CVSSLTTGTLNTEAFF. CDR3 in DNA: TGTGTCAGCAGCCTTACCACCGGGACTTTGAACACTGAAGCTTTCTTT.

This clonotype was seen ten or more times. The chain has TRBV6-6 and TRBJ2-5; 15 nucleotides agree with TRBD2. The germline V gene has CDR1 MNHNY and CDR2 SVGAGI (reference sequence). V gave up 0 bases and J gave up 2 bases; unmatched junction bases: 4. The CDR3 runs to 18 residues. In nucleotides, the CDR3 is TGTGCCAGCAGTTACTCGATTGGACTAGCGGGAGGGCAAGAGACCCAGTACTTC. Encoded protein: CASSYSIGLAGGQETQYF.

This rearrangement joins TRBV18 to TRBJ2-7, with 9 positions matching TRBD1. The CDR3 is 14 residues long. With V trimmed by 6 bases and J by 6 bases, 9 bases remained unmatched. CDR1 and CDR2 (germline): KGHSH, LQKENI. The CDR3 sequence: CASSRRDRDTEQYF. CDR3 bases: TGTGCCAGCTCCCGCCGGGACAGGGATACCGAGCAGTACTTC.

A few counts support this clonotype. This chain uses TRBV30 with TRBJ1-1, with 10 positions matching TRBD1. The J segment lost 11 bases and the V segment lost 7 bases, leaving 10 bases of the junction unmatched. CDR1 and CDR2 (germline): GTSNPN, SVGIG (reference sequence). CDR3 length: 12 residues. The DNA for the CDR3 is TGTGCCTCCGCGCCCACGGGACAGGGGGCTTTCTTT. Protein: CASAPTGQGAFF.

The V and J genes are TRBV4-3 and TRBJ2-2, with D unclear. V dropped 9 bases and J dropped 5 bases, with 10 bases sitting between them. CDR3 length: 12 residues. The germline V gene has CDR1 LGHNA and CDR2 YSLEER. The CDR3 nucleotides read TGCGCCAGTCGTAGAGTAACCGGGGAGCTGTTTTTT. Its protein is CASRRVTGELFF.

This clonotype was seen many times. The V gene is TRBV7-9, the J gene TRBJ2-7; D not resolved. Germline V gives CDR1 SEHNR, CDR2 FQNEAQ (reference sequence). V dropped 6 bases and J dropped 2 bases, with 11 bases sitting between them. This CDR3 region has 13 residues. CDR3 coding DNA: TGTGCCAGCAGTTCTCGCGGTGCCTACGAGCAGTACTTC. Its protein is CASSSRGAYEQYF.

The rearrangement uses TRBV2 and TRBJ2-2; 7 bases map to TRBD1. CDR3 length equals 15 residues. The V gene end was trimmed by 5 bases and the J gene end by 3 bases; junction bases not matched to a gene: 6. CDR1 and CDR2 from the germline V gene are SNHLY and FYNNEI. CDR3 residues: CASSRGGRDTGELFF. In nucleotides, the CDR3 is TGTGCCAGCAGTCGAGGGGGCCGGGACACCGGGGAGCTGTTTTTT.

This clonotype occurred a few times. The chain combines TRBV6-1 with TRBJ1-2; D is unclear. In germline, CDR1 is MNHNS, CDR2 SASEGT. This CDR3 is built from 12 residues. Trimming cost V 6 bases and J 7 bases, with 12 bases left between them. The CDR3 bases are TGTGCCAGCAGACCCCCTAGTTCTGGCTACACCTTC. Its protein is CASRPPSSGYTF.

This clonotype was picked up one time. This may be a read error: a much more frequent sequence differs by one nucleotide. This rearrangement joins TRBV2 to TRBJ1-4; TRBD1 might be the D (6 bases). Germline CDR1 SNHLY, CDR2 FYNNEI. The germline V and J ends were trimmed by 6 bases and 6 bases, with 17 bases remaining between them. The CDR3 has 15 amino acids. The CDR3 nucleotides read TGTGCCAGCAGATGGATAGGGGGAGTGGATGAAAAACTGTTTTTT. Its protein product is CASRWIGGVDEKLFF.

This clonotype was seen at least ten times. The CDR3 sequence is CASSLNQGVFAEAFF. The CDR3 region has the DNA TGTGCCAGCAGTTTAAATCAGGGGGTCTTTGCTGAAGCTTTCTTT. The chain couples TRBV28 to TRBJ1-1, with TRBD1 matching 7 bases. V shed 2 bases, J shed 6 bases, and the junction held 9 bases outside the gene matches. The germline V gene encodes CDR1 MDHEN and CDR2 SYDVKM. The CDR3 extends over 15 amino acids.

This clonotype was picked up a small number of times. The rearrangement uses TRBV20-1 and TRBJ2-3; 11 bases line up with TRBD2. The trim removed 3 bases at V and 0 bases at J, leaving 14 bases unmatched. CDR1 and CDR2 from the germline V gene are DFQATT and SNEGSKA (reference sequence). This CDR3 spans 19 amino acids. The CDR3 protein is CSASQAVGSGRASTDTQYF. The CDR3 DNA follows: TGCAGTGCTAGCCAGGCCGTGGGTAGCGGGAGGGCGAGCACAGATACGCAGTATTTT.

As for this clonotype: A much larger clone sits a single nucleotide away, making a read error possible. The rearrangement uses TRBV6-1 and TRBJ2-7; 7 nucleotides match TRBD1. Germline CDR1 MNHNS, CDR2 SASEGT. The length of the CDR3 is 16 residues. This chain's CDR3 is CASSEAVAGTVYEQCF. In nucleotides, the CDR3 is TGTGCCAGCAGTGAAGCGGTCGCCGGGACAGTCTACGAGCAGTGCTTC.

The chain recombines TRBV5-1 with TRBJ2-7; D possibly uses TRBD1 or TRBD2 (6 bases each). V was trimmed by 4 bases and J by 6 bases, leaving 20 bases between them. This CDR3 has 15 residues. Germline CDR1 and CDR2: SGHRS and YFSETQ. The CDR3, as DNA: TGCGCCAGCAGCCAGACTAGGGGGGCTGGCACCGAGCAGTACTTC. This codes for CASSQTRGAGTEQYF. Drawing the rest from reference TRBV5-1 and TRBJ2-7, the complete variable domain is KAGVTQTPRYLIKTRGQQVTLSCSPISGHRSVSWYQQTPGQGLQFLFEYFSETQRNKGNFPGRFSGRQFSNSRSEMNVSTLELGDSALYLCASSQTRGAGTEQYFGPGTRLTVT.

This clonotype was counted between two and nine times. This chain uses TRBV6-1 with TRBJ2-7, with 14 bases fitting TRBD2. Germline assignment: CDR1 MNHNS and CDR2 SASEGT. Losses at the gene ends were 6 bases for V and 6 bases for J; bases not matched to a gene: 10. CDR3 length: 16 residues. The CDR3 DNA sequence: TGTGCCAGCAGGGGACTAGCGGGAGATTTTTCGAGCGAGCAGTACTTC. Its translation is CASRGLAGDFSSEQYF.

This clonotype was seen more than once but under ten times. V usage is TRBV20-1 and J usage is TRBJ2-4, with a weak D call TRBD1 (5 bases). With 5 bases removed from V and 9 bases from J, the gap between germline ends came to 14 bases. The CDR3 runs to 12 residues. Germline values: CDR1 DFQATT, CDR2 SNEGSKA (reference sequence). CDR3: CSALVGESIQYF. In DNA form, the CDR3 reads TGCAGTGCTTTGGTAGGGGAAAGCATTCAGTACTTC.

This clonotype has a count of ten or more. The rearrangement joins TRBV27 to TRBJ2-7; a weak D match, TRBD1 (5 bases). In germline, CDR1 is MNHEY, CDR2 SMNVEV (reference sequence). V lost 9 bases, J lost 4 bases, and 19 bases lay in between. The CDR3 is 14 residues long. CDR3 coding DNA: TGTGCCAGTAGGCAGGGTAGTACCTTTTACGAGCAGTACTTC. It codes for CASRQGSTFYEQYF.

This clonotype was seen repeatedly, ten times or more. The chain joins TRBV12-3 or TRBV12-4 to TRBJ1-1; TRBD1 might be the D (6 bases). The V and J ends lost 3 bases and 5 bases respectively, with 13 bases between them. This CDR3 is 14 amino acids long. The CDR3 sequence: CASSFRGAKTEAFF. The CDR3 DNA reads TGTGCCAGCAGTTTTCGGGGGGCAAAGACTGAAGCTTTCTTT.

This clonotype was found once. The chain has TRBV10-3 and TRBJ1-1; D not certain. V lost 4 bases and J lost 4, with 4 bases in between. This CDR3 comprises 11 residues. In germline, CDR1 is ENHRY, CDR2 SYGVKD. CDR3 sequence reads: CAISAGTEAFF. In DNA, the CDR3 is TGTGCCATCAGTGCGGGCACTGAAGCTTTCTTT.